This T cell receptor (beta chain) stems from a study of blood T cell repertoires in COVID-19. Across the whole study: From T cells, B-cell-depleted T cells, or PBMCs came the material, which was cDNA or gDNA.

The repertoire was sequenced with immunoSEQ multiplex PCR; TCRdb's copy has only in-frame clones and lacks some. The sample has approximately 300,000 clones, roughly 90% seen once. Individuals in the exposed group had encountered a COVID-19 case within 2 weeks preceding study entry. The CDR3 loop spans 13 amino acids. V gave up 10 bases and J gave up 5 bases, with 17 bases separating them. The source material was PBMCs or T cells enriched from blood (not recorded which). The clonotype was recovered from a woman under 40 who had been exposed to COVID-19. The chain is built from TRBV12-3 or TRBV12-4 and TRBJ2-5; maybe TRBD1 (5 bases). The CDR3 DNA reads as TGTGCCACCACCCAGGGCGTTATGGAGACCCAGTACTTC. Amino acids: CATTQGVMETQYF.